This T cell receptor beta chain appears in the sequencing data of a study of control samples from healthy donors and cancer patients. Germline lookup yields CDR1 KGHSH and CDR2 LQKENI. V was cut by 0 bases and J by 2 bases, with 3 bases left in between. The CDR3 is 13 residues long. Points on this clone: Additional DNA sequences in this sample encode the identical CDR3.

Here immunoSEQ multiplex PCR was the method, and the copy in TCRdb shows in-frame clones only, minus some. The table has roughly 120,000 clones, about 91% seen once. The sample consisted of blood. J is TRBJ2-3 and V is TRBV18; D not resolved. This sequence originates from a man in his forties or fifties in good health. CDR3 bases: TGTGCCAGCTCACCACCGTCCACAGATACGCAGTATTTT. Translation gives CASSPPSTDTQYF.